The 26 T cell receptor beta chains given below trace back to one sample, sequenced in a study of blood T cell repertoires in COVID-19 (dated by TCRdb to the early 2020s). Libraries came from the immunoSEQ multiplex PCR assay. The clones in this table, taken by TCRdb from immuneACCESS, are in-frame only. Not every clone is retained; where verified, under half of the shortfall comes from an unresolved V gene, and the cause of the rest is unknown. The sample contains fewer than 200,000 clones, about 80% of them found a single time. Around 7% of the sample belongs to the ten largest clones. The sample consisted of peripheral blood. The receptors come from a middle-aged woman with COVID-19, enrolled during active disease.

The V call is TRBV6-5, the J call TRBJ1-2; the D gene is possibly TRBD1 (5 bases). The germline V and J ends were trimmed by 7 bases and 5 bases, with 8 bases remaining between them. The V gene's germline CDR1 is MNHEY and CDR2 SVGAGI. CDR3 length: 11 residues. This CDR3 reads CASTDSYGYTF. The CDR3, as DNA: TGTGCCAGCACAGACAGTTATGGCTACACCTTC.

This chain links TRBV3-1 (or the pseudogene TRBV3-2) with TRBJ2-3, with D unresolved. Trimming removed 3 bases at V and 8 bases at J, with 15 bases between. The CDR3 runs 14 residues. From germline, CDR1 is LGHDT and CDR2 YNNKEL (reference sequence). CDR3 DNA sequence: TGTGCCAGCAGCCATGAACCAGTACGGGTTACGCAGTATTTT. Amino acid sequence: CASSHEPVRVTQYF.

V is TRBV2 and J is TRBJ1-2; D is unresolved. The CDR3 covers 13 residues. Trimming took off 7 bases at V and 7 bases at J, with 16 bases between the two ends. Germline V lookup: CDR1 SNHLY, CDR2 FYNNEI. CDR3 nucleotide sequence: TGTGCCAGCACGCCCGGCGCAGCGCCTGGCTACACCTTC. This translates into CASTPGAAPGYTF.

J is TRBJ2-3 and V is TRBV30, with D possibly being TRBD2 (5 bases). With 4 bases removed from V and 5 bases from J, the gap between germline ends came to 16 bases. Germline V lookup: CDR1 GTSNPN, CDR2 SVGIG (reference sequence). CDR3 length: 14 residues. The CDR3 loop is CAWNWRAVRDTQYF. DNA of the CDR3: TGTGCCTGGAATTGGCGGGCCGTCAGAGATACGCAGTATTTT.

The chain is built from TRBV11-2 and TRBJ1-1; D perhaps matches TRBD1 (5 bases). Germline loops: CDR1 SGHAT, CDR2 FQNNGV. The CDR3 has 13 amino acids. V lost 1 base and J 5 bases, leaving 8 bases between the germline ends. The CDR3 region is CASSLARGTEAFF. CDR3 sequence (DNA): TGTGCCAGCAGCTTAGCTCGGGGGACTGAAGCTTTCTTT. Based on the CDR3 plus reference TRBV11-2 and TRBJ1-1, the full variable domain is EAGVAQSPRYKIIEKRQSVAFWCNPISGHATLYWYQQILGQGPKLLIQFQNNGVVDDSQLPKDRFSAERLKGVDSTLKIQPAKLEDSAVYLCASSLARGTEAFFGQGTRLTVV.

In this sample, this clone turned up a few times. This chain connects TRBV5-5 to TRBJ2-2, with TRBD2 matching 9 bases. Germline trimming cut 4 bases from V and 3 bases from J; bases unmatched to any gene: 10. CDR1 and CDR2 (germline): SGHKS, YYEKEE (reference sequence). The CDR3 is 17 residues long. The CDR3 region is CASSVGGGAIDTGELFF. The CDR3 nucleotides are TGTGCCAGCAGCGTCGGCGGGGGGGCGATAGACACCGGGGAGCTGTTTTTT.

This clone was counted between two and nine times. CDR3: CSGGTGTGNEQYF. The DNA of the CDR3 is TGCAGCGGTGGGACAGGGACAGGGAACGAGCAGTACTTC. The chain has TRBV29-1 and TRBJ2-7; 9 bases match TRBD1. The CDR3 is 13 residues long. Germline loops: CDR1 SQVTM, CDR2 ANQGSEA. V gave up 7 bases and J gave up 5 bases; unmatched junction bases: 9.

This chain's CDR3 is CASSFDPKQGSYNSPLHF. CDR3 bases: TGTGCCAGCAGCTTCGACCCCAAACAGGGATCCTATAATTCACCCCTCCACTTT. The rearrangement uses TRBV7-2 and TRBJ1-6; D is possibly TRBD1 (6 bases). V lost 3 bases and J lost 1, with 16 bases in between. Germline V gene sequence: CDR1 SGHTA, CDR2 FQGNSA. This CDR3 is built from 18 residues.

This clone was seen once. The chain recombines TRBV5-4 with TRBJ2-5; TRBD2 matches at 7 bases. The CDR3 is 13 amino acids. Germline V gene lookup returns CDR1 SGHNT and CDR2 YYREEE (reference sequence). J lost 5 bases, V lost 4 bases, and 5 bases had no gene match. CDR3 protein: CASSTAGSETQYF. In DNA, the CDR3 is TGTGCCAGCAGCACAGCGGGGAGTGAGACCCAGTACTTC.

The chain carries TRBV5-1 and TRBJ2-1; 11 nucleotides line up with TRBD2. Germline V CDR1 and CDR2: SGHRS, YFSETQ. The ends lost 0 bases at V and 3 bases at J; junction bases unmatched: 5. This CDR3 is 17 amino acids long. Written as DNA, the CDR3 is TGCGCCAGCAGCTTGGATATGACTAGCGGGATCTACAATGAGCAGTTCTTC. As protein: CASSLDMTSGIYNEQFF.

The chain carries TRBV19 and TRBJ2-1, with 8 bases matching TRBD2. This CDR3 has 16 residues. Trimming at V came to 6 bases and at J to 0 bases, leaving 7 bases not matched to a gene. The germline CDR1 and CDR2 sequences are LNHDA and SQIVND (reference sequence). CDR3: CASSRTSGSSYNEQFF. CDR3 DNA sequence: TGTGCCAGTAGCCGCACTAGCGGCAGCTCCTACAATGAGCAGTTCTTC.

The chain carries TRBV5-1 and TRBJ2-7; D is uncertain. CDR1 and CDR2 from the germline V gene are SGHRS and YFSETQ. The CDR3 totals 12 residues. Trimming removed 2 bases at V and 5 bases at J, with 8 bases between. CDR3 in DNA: TGCGCCAGCAGCTTAGCGTTAAACGAGCAGTACTTC. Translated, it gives CASSLALNEQYF.

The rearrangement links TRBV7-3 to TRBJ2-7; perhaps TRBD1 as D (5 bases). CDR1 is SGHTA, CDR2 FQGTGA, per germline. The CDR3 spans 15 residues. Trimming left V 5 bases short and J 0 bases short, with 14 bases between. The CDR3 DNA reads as TGTGCCAGCAGCCCTAATGGGGCAGCCTCCTACGAGCAGTACTTC. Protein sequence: CASSPNGAASYEQYF.

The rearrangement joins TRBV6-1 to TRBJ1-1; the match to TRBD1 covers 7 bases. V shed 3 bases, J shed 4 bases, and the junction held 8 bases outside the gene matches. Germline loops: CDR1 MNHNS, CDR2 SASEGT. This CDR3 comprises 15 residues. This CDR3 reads CASSDEGQIFTEAFF. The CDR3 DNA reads TGTGCCAGCAGTGACGAGGGACAGATTTTCACTGAAGCTTTCTTT.

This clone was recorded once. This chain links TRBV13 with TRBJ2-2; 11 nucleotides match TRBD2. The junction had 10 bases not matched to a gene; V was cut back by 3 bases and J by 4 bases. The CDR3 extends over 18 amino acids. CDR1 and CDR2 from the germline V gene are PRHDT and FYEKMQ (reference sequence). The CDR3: CASSFLAGGASPTGELFF. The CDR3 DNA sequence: TGTGCCAGCAGCTTCCTAGCGGGGGGAGCGTCCCCCACCGGGGAGCTGTTTTTT.

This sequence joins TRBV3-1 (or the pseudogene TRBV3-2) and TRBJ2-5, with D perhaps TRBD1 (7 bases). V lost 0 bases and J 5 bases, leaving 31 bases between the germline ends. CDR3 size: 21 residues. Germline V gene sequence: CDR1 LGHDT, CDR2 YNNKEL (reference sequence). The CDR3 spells CASSQDGMRGPRSAGFETQYF. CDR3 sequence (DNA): TGTGCCAGCAGCCAAGATGGAATGAGGGGGCCTAGGAGTGCGGGGTTTGAGACCCAGTACTTC.

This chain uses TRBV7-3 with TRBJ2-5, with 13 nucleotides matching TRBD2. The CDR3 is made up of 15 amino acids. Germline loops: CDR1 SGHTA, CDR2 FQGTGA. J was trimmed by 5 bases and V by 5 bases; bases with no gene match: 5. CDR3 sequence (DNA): TGTGCCAGCAGCCCCGGACTAGCGGGAGTGGAGACCCAGTACTTC. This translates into CASSPGLAGVETQYF.

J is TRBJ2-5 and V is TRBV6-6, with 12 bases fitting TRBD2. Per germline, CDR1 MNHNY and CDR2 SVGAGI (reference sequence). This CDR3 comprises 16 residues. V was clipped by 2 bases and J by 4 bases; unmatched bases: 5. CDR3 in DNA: TGTGCCAGCAGTTACCCGACTAGCGGGGGAGGAGAGACCCAGTACTTC. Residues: CASSYPTSGGGETQYF.

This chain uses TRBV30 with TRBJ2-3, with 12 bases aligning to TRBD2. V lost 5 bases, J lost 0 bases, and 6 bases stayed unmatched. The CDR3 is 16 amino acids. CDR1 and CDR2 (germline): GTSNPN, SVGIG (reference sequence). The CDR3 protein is CAWAPGLAGSTDTQYF. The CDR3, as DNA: TGTGCCTGGGCCCCAGGACTAGCGGGGAGCACAGATACGCAGTATTTT.

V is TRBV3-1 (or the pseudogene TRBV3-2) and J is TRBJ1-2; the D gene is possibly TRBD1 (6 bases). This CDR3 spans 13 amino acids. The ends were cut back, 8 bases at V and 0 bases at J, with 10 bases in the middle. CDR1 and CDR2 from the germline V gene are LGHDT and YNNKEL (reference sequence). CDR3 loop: CASLTGPNYGYTF. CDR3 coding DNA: TGTGCCAGCCTGACAGGCCCTAACTATGGCTACACCTTC.

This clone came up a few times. CDR3 residues: CASRPPGTANSPLHF. As DNA, the CDR3 is TGCGCCAGCAGGCCACCCGGGACAGCTAATTCACCCCTCCACTTT. This chain links TRBV5-1 with TRBJ1-6; 7 bases line up with TRBD1. This CDR3 has 15 residues. J was trimmed by 6 bases and V by 5 bases; bases with no gene match: 8. CDR1 is SGHRS, CDR2 YFSETQ, per germline.

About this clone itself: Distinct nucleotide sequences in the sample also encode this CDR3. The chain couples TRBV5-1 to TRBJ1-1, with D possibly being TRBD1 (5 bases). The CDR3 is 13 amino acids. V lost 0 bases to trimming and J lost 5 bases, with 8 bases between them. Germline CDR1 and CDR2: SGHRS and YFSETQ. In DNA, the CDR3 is TGCGCCAGCAGCTTGGTGGCAGGGACTGAAGCTTTCTTT. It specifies CASSLVAGTEAFF.

The CDR3: CASLSGAGANVLTF. In DNA, the CDR3 is TGTGCCAGCTTGAGCGGGGCTGGGGCCAACGTCCTGACTTTC. V usage is TRBV2 and J usage is TRBJ2-6; 7 positions match TRBD2. Germline assignment: CDR1 SNHLY and CDR2 FYNNEI. This CDR3 contains 14 residues. Trimming cost V 8 bases and J 2 bases; bases outside gene matches: 3.

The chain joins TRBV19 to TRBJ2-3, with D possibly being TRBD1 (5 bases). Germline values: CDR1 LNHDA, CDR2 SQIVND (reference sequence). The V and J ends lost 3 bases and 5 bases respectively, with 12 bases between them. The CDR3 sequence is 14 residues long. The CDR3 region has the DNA TGTGCCAGTAGTATCTCCAGGGCCAGAGATACGCAGTATTTT. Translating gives CASSISRARDTQYF.

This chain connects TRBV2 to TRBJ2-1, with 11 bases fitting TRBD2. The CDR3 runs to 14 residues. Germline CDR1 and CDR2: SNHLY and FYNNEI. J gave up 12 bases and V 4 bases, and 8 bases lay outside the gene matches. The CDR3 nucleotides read TGTGCCAGCAGTGCGTCTAGCGGGAGGTTGGGGCAGTTCTTC. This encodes CASSASSGRLGQFF.

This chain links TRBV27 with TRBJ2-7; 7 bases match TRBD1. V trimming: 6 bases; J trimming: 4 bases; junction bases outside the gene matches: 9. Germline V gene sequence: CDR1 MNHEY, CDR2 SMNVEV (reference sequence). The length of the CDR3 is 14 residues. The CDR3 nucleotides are TGTGCCAGCAGGCAGACAGGGACACATTACGAGCAGTACTTC. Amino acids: CASRQTGTHYEQYF.